This T cell receptor (beta chain) comes out of a study of T cell responses to AZD1222 COVID-19 vaccine. Points from the study as a whole: Within unmutated variant regions lay the reported targets of nearly half of spike-specific TCRs.

The J segment lost 8 bases and the V segment lost 11 bases, leaving 11 bases of the junction unmatched. Germline CDR1 is SEHNR and CDR2 is FQNEAQ (reference sequence). The CDR3 sequence is 12 residues long. In the case of this clone: The antigen is undetermined.

Clones were read by immunoSEQ multiplex PCR, and TCRdb kept only the in-frame ones, dropping some. This table holds about 86,000 clones, under 95% found once. This chain uses TRBV7-9 with TRBJ1-2; TRBD1 matches 7 bases. The receptor's source is an adult in good health. The source was peripheral blood, collected on day 0 of AZD1222 vaccination. Written as DNA, the CDR3 is TGTGCCGCAGGGGGAGATTCACAGGGCTACACCTTC. Its translation: CAAGGDSQGYTF.